This is a list of T cell receptor beta chains from one sample in a study of human T cells and chemical hapten exposure. TCRdb re-analysed the RACE reads in MiXCR, keeping a single row per CDR3 protein. This sample yields roughly 260,000 distinct CDR3 sequences, of which approximately 8.4% are seen a single time; under 2.5% belongs to the top ten. The starting material was whole blood, obtained in connection with sensitization to the hapten diphenylcyclopropenone (DPC). The receptors stem from a woman aged 40-49 years with alopecia areata. Some clones in this sample may be carry-over from other donors' samples. The CDR3 runs from the conserved cysteine through the conserved F or W. Fields, in order: J gene, D gene, V gene, clone size, CDR3 DNA, CDR3 protein. A D gene is named only where the DNA matches it firmly. Part of the rows lack a size; the others show once, few, many or a class for expanded clones.

j_gene: TRBJ1-4
d_gene: NA
v_gene: TRBV29-1
abundance: NA
CDR3nt: TGCAGCGTTGAAGGCGATCAGAACGAGGAAAAACTGTTTTTT
CDR3aa: CSVEGDQNEEKLFF

j_gene: TRBJ2-1
d_gene: NA
v_gene: TRBV5-1
abundance: NA
CDR3nt: TGCGCCAGCAGCGTCGGACGATACAATGAGCAGTTCTTC
CDR3aa: CASSVGRYNEQFF

j_gene: TRBJ1-5
d_gene: NA
v_gene: TRBV27
abundance: few
CDR3nt: TGTGCCAGCAGACCCTCACAGATTAGCAATCAGCCCCAGCATTTT
CDR3aa: CASRPSQISNQPQHF

j_gene: TRBJ2-7
d_gene: NA
v_gene: TRBV4-2
abundance: many
CDR3nt: TGTGCCAGCAGCCAAGAACAGGGCTACGAGCAGTACTTC
CDR3aa: CASSQEQGYEQYF

j_gene: TRBJ2-7
d_gene: TRBD1
v_gene: TRBV12-3/TRBV12-4
abundance: NA
CDR3nt: TGTGCCAGCACCTTGCGCGGGACAGGGGGCGGGGAGCAGTACTTC
CDR3aa: CASTLRGTGGGEQYF

j_gene: TRBJ1-6
d_gene: NA
v_gene: TRBV24-1
abundance: few
CDR3nt: TGTGCCAACCGGGACGATTCACCCCTCCACTTT
CDR3aa: CANRDDSPLHF

j_gene: TRBJ2-7
d_gene: NA
v_gene: TRBV3-1
abundance: many
CDR3nt: TGTGCCAGCAGCCCTTCACAGGTGAACTCCTACGAGCAGTACTTC
CDR3aa: CASSPSQVNSYEQYF

j_gene: TRBJ2-3
d_gene: NA
v_gene: TRBV7-2
abundance: NA
CDR3nt: TGTGCCAGCAGCTCCACCCTGCTAGCGAGCACAGATACGCAGTATTTT
CDR3aa: CASSSTLLASTDTQYF

j_gene: TRBJ2-1
d_gene: NA
v_gene: TRBV7-2
abundance: few
CDR3nt: TGTGCCAGCAGCTTAAAAGGGAGAACGAGGTATTTGAGTAATGAGCAGTTCTTC
CDR3aa: CASSLKGRTRYLSNEQFF

j_gene: TRBJ2-5
d_gene: NA
v_gene: TRBV12-3/TRBV12-4
abundance: many
CDR3nt: TGTGCCAGCAGTCGACACTCCCAAGAGACCCAGTACTTC
CDR3aa: CASSRHSQETQYF

j_gene: TRBJ2-3
d_gene: TRBD1
v_gene: TRBV29-1
abundance: NA
CDR3nt: TGCAGCGTATCTGGCGCCAGGGGGTCCACAGATACGCAGTATTTT
CDR3aa: CSVSGARGSTDTQYF

j_gene: TRBJ1-1
d_gene: NA
v_gene: TRBV7-8
abundance: few
CDR3nt: TGTGCCAGCAGCTTAGCGCGGCGGAACACTGAAGCTTTCTTT
CDR3aa: CASSLARRNTEAFF

j_gene: TRBJ2-5
d_gene: TRBD1
v_gene: TRBV7-2
abundance: few
CDR3nt: TGTGCCAGCAGATCGGGACAGGGTTTATCGTACCAAGAGACCCAGTACTTC
CDR3aa: CASRSGQGLSYQETQYF

j_gene: TRBJ2-3
d_gene: TRBD2
v_gene: TRBV28
abundance: NA
CDR3nt: TGTGCCAGCAGTTTGGGGGGTAGCGGGAGAGATACGCAGTATTTT
CDR3aa: CASSLGGSGRDTQYF

j_gene: TRBJ2-3
d_gene: NA
v_gene: TRBV12-3/TRBV12-4
abundance: NA
CDR3nt: TGTGCCAGCACCCCGCGGCTATTTATGGATACGCAGTATTTT
CDR3aa: CASTPRLFMDTQYF

j_gene: TRBJ1-5
d_gene: NA
v_gene: TRBV7-2
abundance: few
CDR3nt: TGTGCCAGCAGCCAGAGGGTTAATGGACAGCCCCAGCATTTT
CDR3aa: CASSQRVNGQPQHF